This TCR beta chain stems from a study of T cell responses to AZD1222 COVID-19 vaccine (dated by TCRdb to the early 2020s). Study-wide context: TCR sequencing covered roughly 230 trial participants: 200 to 210 given two doses of AZD1222 and 26 given two doses of MenACWY control vaccine. Trial participants were enrolled by age into subgroups of 18-55, 56-69 and 70-plus years, and around 150, 29 and 61 TCR-sequenced participants, respectively, were included in these subgroups.

This clone has only one observation. It lacks a known antigen. Base qualities are not provided; no much larger clone lies one nucleotide away. The study at large found these results: In the small 56-69-year group, the increase in depth fell short of significance, most likely because of low power. A significant rise in spike-specific TCR breadth and depth was observed after two AZD1222 doses relative to day 0 and relative to MenACWY recipients. Reportedly, almost half of the unique spike-specific TCRs recognized epitopes lying outside the regions that are mutated in the B.1.351 and B.1.1.7 variants. Because no samples from the day 14 peak response were available, repertoires could be characterized only after the peak T cell response. CD4 TCRs associated with the vaccine covered the entire spike protein, and the dominant responses were in regions 160-218 and 743-854. Conclusions about previously exposed vaccinees were limited because only a handful of AZD1222 recipients were SARS-CoV-2 seropositive at baseline. Participants were mostly white British and included more females than males, and it was suggested by the authors that clonal diversity may have been underestimated.

The time point label, read with the paper, signifies: about 28 days (+/-7) after the second vaccine dose. AZD1222 recipients whose second dose came at about 4 weeks and those whose second dose came at about 12 weeks were combined into one group, since spike-specific TCR depth and breadth did not differ between the two schedules. Vaccinee samples were obtained from the UK trials COV001 and COV002, which included a single-blind randomized controlled phase 2/3 trial of AZD1222 (ChAdOx1 nCoV-19) in healthy adults. For TCRbeta chain sequencing, PBMC samples were collected from trial participants at day 0 and at day 28 after the second dose. The CDR3 regions of human TCRbeta chains were analyzed by immunosequencing. In the source study's methods: TCRs in the repertoires were compared against a reference library of SARS-CoV-2-specific TCRs that had been generated with the MIRA antigen-specificity platform. Breadth was defined as the fraction of unique TCRs that were SARS-CoV-2-associated. Depth was defined as the fraction of total T cells that were SARS-CoV-2-associated. Using the MIRA data, each spike-specific TCR was assigned both to the spike region to which the TCR was reactive and to a CD4 or CD8 class. Log10-transformed breadth and depth values were compared by one-way ANOVA with Sidak's multiple comparisons tests. TCRdb re-hosts the immuneACCESS table, in-frame sequences only. Its copies lack some clones; in the studies checked, an unresolved V gene accounts for under half of them, and the cause for the rest is not known. That table gives V, J and clone size, and the DNA gave D and trimming. This sample holds approximately 150,000 clones; roughly 90% were observed only once. The ten largest clones capture around 1.8% of the sample.

Taken from the germline V gene, the CDR1 and CDR2 loops are MGHRA and YSYEKL. Counted from cysteine to phenylalanine, this CDR3 has 15 amino acids. The DNA shown is the 45-base CDR3, in frame from base 1. V ends up 3 bases short and J 0 bases short, with an unmatched junction base count of 2. The sequenced sample was peripheral blood, obtained 28 days after the second AZD1222 dose. The V gene is TRBV4-1 and the J gene is TRBJ1-3; TRBD1 agrees with 7 junctional bases. This TCR derives from an adult who received the AZD1222 COVID-19 vaccine. The CDR3 sequence is CASSQDRSSGNTIYF. At the DNA level, the sequence is TGCGCCAGCAGCCAGGACAGGAGCTCTGGAAACACCATATATTTT.